Each of the 23 T cell receptor beta chains below was sequenced from the same sample in a study of radiotherapy plus CTLA-4 blockade in lung cancer. Produced via immunoSEQ multiplex PCR; TCRdb's table is partial and in-frame only. The sample lists fewer than 65,000 clones; about 83% were seen once. The source material was peripheral blood, sampled from a patient treated with radiotherapy plus ipilimumab. These receptors all come from a human donor with non-small cell lung cancer whose response to radiotherapy plus ipilimumab could not be evaluated.

The chain is built from TRBV7-2 and TRBJ1-1, with unresolved D. This CDR3 has 13 residues. Germline V CDR1 and CDR2: SGHTA, FQGNSA. V gave up 1 base and J gave up 11 bases, with 14 bases separating them. CDR3 residues: CASSLDGRVRAFF. The CDR3 DNA sequence: TGTGCCAGCAGCTTAGATGGCCGGGTGAGGGCTTTCTTT.

The chain employs TRBV11-2 and TRBJ2-7, with no clear D. The CDR3 runs 14 residues. Germline assignment: CDR1 SGHAT and CDR2 FQNNGV. Between the trimmed V and J ends, which lost 4 bases and 0 bases, there was a span of 10 bases. The CDR3: CASSSPLSSYEQYF. CDR3 sequence (DNA): TGTGCCAGCAGCTCCCCCCTTAGCTCCTACGAGCAGTACTTC.

V gene TRBV5-1 combines with J gene TRBJ1-2; 7 nucleotides line up with TRBD1. The CDR3 length is 15 residues. Germline assignment: CDR1 SGHRS and CDR2 YFSETQ. J lost 3 bases, V lost 0 bases, and 5 bases had no gene match. DNA of the CDR3: TGCGCCAGCAGCTTGGCCTCCGGGACAGACTATGGCTACACCTTC. Its translation: CASSLASGTDYGYTF.

The chain recombines TRBV30 with TRBJ2-3; the match to TRBD2 covers 8 bases. Germline loops: CDR1 GTSNPN, CDR2 SVGIG (reference sequence). The V segment lost 1 base and the J segment 3 bases; nucleotides outside the gene matches: 15. CDR3 length: 18 amino acids. CDR3 protein: CAWSGIIAGHPRTDTQYF. CDR3 in DNA: TGTGCCTGGAGTGGGATTATAGCGGGACATCCACGGACAGATACGCAGTATTTT.

V usage is TRBV29-1 and J usage is TRBJ1-1; TRBD1 agrees at 7 bases. This CDR3 has 13 amino acids. Trimming cost V 7 bases and J 0 bases; bases outside gene matches: 5. Germline loops: CDR1 SQVTM, CDR2 ANQGSEA. CDR3 region: CSAAGTVNTEAFF. CDR3 in DNA: TGCAGCGCCGCTGGGACAGTGAACACTGAAGCTTTCTTT.

The V and J genes are TRBV28 and TRBJ2-7; D is possibly TRBD1 (6 bases). The V and J ends lost 7 bases and 4 bases respectively, with 11 bases between them. The CDR3 is 12 residues long. Germline assignment: CDR1 MDHEN and CDR2 SYDVKM. CDR3 region: CASTIRGYEQYF. DNA of the CDR3: TGTGCCAGCACTATCAGGGGTTACGAGCAGTACTTC.

The rearrangement links TRBV7-3 to TRBJ1-1; no reliable D call. The CDR3 is 16 amino acids. Germline assignment: CDR1 SGHTA and CDR2 FQGTGA. The ends were cut back, 2 bases at V and 1 base at J, with 14 bases in the middle. The CDR3 nucleotides read TGTGCCAGCAGCTTATCTGCCGTTACTAGGAACACTGAAGCTTTCTTT. Translation gives CASSLSAVTRNTEAFF.

The chain combines TRBV29-1 with TRBJ1-2; the D gene is possibly TRBD1 (5 bases). Trimming stripped 7 bases from V and 3 bases from J, with 12 bases between. CDR3 size: 12 residues. Germline assignment: CDR1 SQVTM and CDR2 ANQGSEA. This chain's CDR3 is CSARQGDYGYTF. Here the CDR3 DNA reads TGCAGCGCTCGGCAGGGTGACTATGGCTACACCTTC. The full variable domain, rest sourced from reference TRBV29-1 and TRBJ1-2, is SAVISQKPSRDICQRGTSLTIQCQVDSQVTMMFWYRQQPGQSLTLIATANQGSEATYESGFVIDKFPISRPNLTFSTLTVSNMSPEDSSIYLCSARQGDYGYTFGSGTRLTVV.

The V and J genes are TRBV7-2 and TRBJ2-3, with D perhaps matching TRBD1 (6 bases). This CDR3 has 14 residues. Germline-derived CDR1 and CDR2 are SGHTA and FQGNSA. V was clipped by 2 bases and J by 2 bases, with 8 bases between them. CDR3 nucleotide sequence: TGTGCCAGCAGCTTAATGGGGGCCACAGATACGCAGTATTTT. Residues: CASSLMGATDTQYF.

This chain uses TRBV10-3 with TRBJ1-2; D may be TRBD1 (6 bases). V gave up 4 bases and J gave up 2 bases, with 8 bases separating them. Germline CDR1 reads ENHRY; CDR2 reads SYGVKD. The CDR3 extends over 13 amino acids. The CDR3 spells CAISVDRNYGYTF. CDR3 in DNA: TGTGCCATCAGTGTCGACAGGAACTATGGCTACACCTTC.

The chain has TRBV19 and TRBJ1-4; unclear D gene. The CDR3 spans 14 residues. CDR1 and CDR2 (germline): LNHDA, SQIVND (reference sequence). V was trimmed by 7 bases and J by 8 bases, leaving 17 bases between them. CDR3 nucleotide sequence: TGTGCCAGTACTTCCCCGAGGGCCAGAGAAAAACTGTTTTTT. It encodes CASTSPRAREKLFF. Filled out from reference TRBV19 and TRBJ1-4, the complete variable domain reads DGGITQSPKYLFRKEGQNVTLSCEQNLNHDAMYWYRQDPGQGLRLIYYSQIVNDFQKGDIAEGYSVSREKKESFPLTVTSAQKNPTAFYLCASTSPRAREKLFFGSGTQLSVL.

This clone showed up just once. The V gene is TRBV19, the J gene TRBJ1-5; D gene unclear. The CDR3 runs to 15 residues. Germline CDR1 reads LNHDA; CDR2 reads SQIVND (reference sequence). V was pared by 3 bases and J by 5 bases, with 14 bases between. CDR3 coding DNA: TGTGCCAGTAGTATTGGAAGGTCTCGGGATCAGCCCCAGCATTTT. Its protein product is CASSIGRSRDQPQHF.

The chain carries TRBV30 and TRBJ2-6, with TRBD1 matching 9 bases. V shed 7 bases, J shed 0 bases, and the junction held 10 bases outside the gene matches. The CDR3 length is 17 residues. CDR1 and CDR2 (germline): GTSNPN, SVGIG (reference sequence). The CDR3 DNA reads as TGTGCCTATGAACCGGGACAGGGCCTCTCTGGGGCCAACGTCCTGACTTTC. Translation gives CAYEPGQGLSGANVLTF.

The V gene is TRBV7-9, the J gene TRBJ2-7, with D maybe TRBD2 (5 bases). This CDR3 comprises 14 residues. Germline values: CDR1 SEHNR, CDR2 FQNEAQ (reference sequence). Trimming pared 0 bases from V and 3 bases from J, leaving 9 bases between. The CDR3 bases are TGTGCCAGCAGCTTAGCGGGAGAGTTCTACGAGCAGTACTTC. Its protein product is CASSLAGEFYEQYF.

The V gene is TRBV10-1, the J gene TRBJ2-7; 10 positions agree with TRBD2. Germline lookup yields CDR1 WNHNN and CDR2 SYGVQD (reference sequence). With 8 bases clipped from V and 2 bases from J, the junction kept 9 bases outside the gene matches. This CDR3 has 15 amino acids. This chain's CDR3 is CASPHRTSGTYEQYF. In DNA, the CDR3 is TGCGCCAGCCCACACCGGACTAGCGGAACCTACGAGCAGTACTTC.

The V call is TRBV28, the J call TRBJ2-1, with D maybe TRBD1 (6 bases). The V and J ends lost 6 bases and 4 bases respectively, with 19 bases between them. The length of the CDR3 is 16 residues. The germline gives CDR1 MDHEN, CDR2 SYDVKM. Written as DNA, the CDR3 is TGTGCCAGCAGAACCGATGACAGGCCCTTTTACAATGAGCAGTTCTTC. Protein sequence: CASRTDDRPFYNEQFF. Full variable domain (rest looked up from reference TRBV28 and TRBJ2-1): DVKVTQSSRYLVKRTGEKVFLECVQDMDHENMFWYRQDPGLGLRLIYFSYDVKMKEKGDIPEGYSVSREKKERFSLILESASTNQTSMYLCASRTDDRPFYNEQFFGPGTRLTVL.

This chain uses TRBV28 with TRBJ2-1; a weak D match, TRBD1 (5 bases). This CDR3 is 16 amino acids long. V was pared by 3 bases and J by 0 bases, with 12 bases between. Germline-derived CDR1 and CDR2 are MDHEN and SYDVKM. CDR3 nucleotide sequence: TGTGCCAGCAGTTTCCAGGACATTGGCTCCTACAATGAGCAGTTCTTC. Translating it yields CASSFQDIGSYNEQFF.

The J gene is TRBJ1-1, the V gene TRBV21-1; the table's D gene call, TRBD1, was not cross checked with the DNA. TRBV21-1 is a pseudogene segment. The CDR3 contains 12 residues. The CDR3 DNA follows: TGTGCCAGCAGCAAAGGACAAACCGAAGCTTTCTTT. Translation: CASSKGQTEAFF.

V gene TRBV28 combines with J gene TRBJ2-7; TRBD2 is a possible D gene (5 bases). The CDR3 consists of 14 residues. V lost 7 bases and J lost 0, with 13 bases in between. Germline-derived CDR1 and CDR2 are MDHEN and SYDVKM. CDR3 DNA: TGTGCCAGCAACCCTAACGGGGACTCCTACGAGCAGTACTTC. Amino acids: CASNPNGDSYEQYF.

The J gene is TRBJ1-5, the V gene TRBV12-5; D not resolved. Germline lookup yields CDR1 LGHNT and CDR2 FRNRAP. The CDR3 spans 13 residues. The V and J ends lost 7 bases and 4 bases respectively, with 11 bases between them. As DNA, the CDR3 is TGTGCTAGTGCCGGGGATGTAAATCAGCCCCAGCATTTT. Residues: CASAGDVNQPQHF. The entire variable domain, with the rest obtained from reference TRBV12-5 and TRBJ1-5, is as follows: DARVTQTPRHKVTEMGQEVTMRCQPILGHNTVFWYRQTMMQGLELLAYFRNRAPLDDSGMPKDRFSAEMPDATLATLKIQPSEPRDSAVYFCASAGDVNQPQHFGDGTRLSIL.

The rearrangement links TRBV11-2 to TRBJ2-7; D may be TRBD1 (5 bases). The length of the CDR3 is 13 residues. The V gene's germline CDR1 is SGHAT and CDR2 FQNNGV. Between the trimmed V and J ends, which lost 2 bases and 2 bases, there was a span of 7 bases. In nucleotides, the CDR3 is TGTGCCAGCAGCTTACAGGGAACCTACGAGCAGTACTTC. Translating it yields CASSLQGTYEQYF.

CDR3 loop: CASSEQGSANEQFF. CDR3 DNA sequence: TGTGCCAGCAGTGAACAGGGATCGGCGAATGAGCAGTTCTTC. J is TRBJ2-1 and V is TRBV6-1; TRBD1 is a possible D gene (5 bases). The CDR3 has 14 amino acids. The V gene's germline CDR1 is MNHNS and CDR2 SASEGT. The V end was cut by 2 bases, the J end by 7 bases, with 12 bases between.

This clone was seen a single time. The gene calls are TRBV29-1 and TRBJ2-1; tentative D call: TRBD1 (6 bases). The germline V gene encodes CDR1 SQVTM and CDR2 ANQGSEA. V was cut by 3 bases and J by 7 bases, with 16 bases left in between. The CDR3 has 14 residues. DNA of the CDR3: TGCAGCGTTGATCTGGCGGGTACAGGGAATGAGCAGTTCTTC. Protein: CSVDLAGTGNEQFF.